Reported below is one T cell receptor beta chain. The data derive from a study of blood T cell repertoires in COVID-19. Study-wide context: Acute and convalescent COVID-19 samples came from the United States, Italy and Spain.

The CDR3 is made up of 16 amino acids. Looked up from germline, CDR1 is SEHNR and CDR2 is FQNEAQ (reference sequence). After removal of 6 bases from V and 5 bases from J, the junction contained 10 bases not matched to a gene. The authors' processing: From reference gene primer amplification, estimates of nucleated cell counts were derived. Measured with immunoSEQ multiplex PCR; TCRdb has only the in-frame clones, and not every one. That table supplies the V and J calls and clone size; D and trimming were determined from the DNA. Of about 130,000 clones in the sample, around three quarters were seen once.

The sequence derives from a human donor in a cohort sampled during active COVID-19. Sequenced material: peripheral blood. The V call is TRBV7-9, the J call TRBJ2-3; 11 bases are shared with TRBD1. The CDR3 here is CASSTRGQGVGDTQYF. DNA of the CDR3: TGTGCCAGCAGTACTCGGGGACAGGGGGTAGGAGATACGCAGTATTTT.